The 5 T cell receptor beta chains below were found in one sample sequenced in a study of OX40 agonist ivuxolimab in advanced cancers. Sequencing was performed with immunoSEQ multiplex PCR; in TCRdb, only in-frame clones are kept and a portion is missing. This table has about 71,000 clones, more than 75% appearing once. Sequencing used CD4+ or CD8+ T cells sorted from blood, obtained in a trial of the OX40 agonist ivuxolimab. The receptors were gathered from an adult with an advanced solid tumor such as melanoma, head and neck, liver or kidney cancer.

The V and J genes are TRBV29-1 and TRBJ2-7; 7 nucleotides match TRBD2. J gave up 7 bases and V 3 bases, and 9 bases lay outside the gene matches. The CDR3 loop spans 13 amino acids. The germline V gene encodes CDR1 SQVTM and CDR2 ANQGSEA. As DNA, the CDR3 is TGCAGCGTTGACGGTGGGGGGGTACAGGAGCAGTACTTC. Translation gives CSVDGGGVQEQYF.

The chain combines TRBV2 with TRBJ1-5; unclear D gene. Germline assignment: CDR1 SNHLY and CDR2 FYNNEI. Trimming shortened V by 7 bases and J by 4 bases, and 11 bases separated the two germline ends. This CDR3 is 13 amino acids long. CDR3 protein: CASMSVPNQPQHF. Here the CDR3 DNA reads TGTGCCAGCATGTCAGTACCTAATCAGCCCCAGCATTTT.

The genes are TRBV4-1 and TRBJ1-3; a possible D gene is TRBD1 (6 bases). This CDR3 is 15 amino acids long. The germline CDR1 and CDR2 sequences are MGHRA and YSYEKL. Deletions cut 3 bases from V and 7 bases from J, with 16 bases between. The CDR3 sequence is CASSHLAGGLNTIYF. CDR3 coding DNA: TGCGCCAGCAGCCACCTTGCGGGGGGCTTGAACACCATATATTTT.

The rearrangement uses TRBV5-6 and TRBJ2-7; D gene uncertain. CDR1 SGHDT and CDR2 YYEEEE come from the germline V gene. CDR3 size: 14 residues. V was cut by 4 bases and J by 3 bases, with 14 bases left in between. The CDR3, as DNA: TGTGCCAGCAGCCAGCATGGCTCGATCTACGAGCAGTACTTC. This codes for CASSQHGSIYEQYF.

CDR3 residues: CASTLVEAFF. As DNA, the CDR3 is TGTGCCAGCACCTTGGTTGAAGCTTTCTTT. V gene TRBV25-1 combines with J gene TRBJ1-1; D remains ambiguous. Trimming removed 7 bases at V and 7 bases at J, with 7 bases between. This CDR3 comprises 10 residues. CDR1 and CDR2 (germline): MGHDK, SYGVNS.